The 17 T cell receptor beta chains below all came from one sample that was sequenced in a study of CD4 T cells in relation to SARS-CoV-2 and coronaviruses. These receptors have no known antigen. Profiled with immunoSEQ multiplex PCR; TCRdb holds only in-frame clones, not every one. This table holds around 24,000 clones, around 76% found once. Before the COVID-19 pandemic, during about 2011-2019, CD4+ T cells were taken from unexposed donors. After around nine days of culture, CD4+ T cells were isolated. Sequencing input: CD4+ T cells from PBMCs, cultured in vitro. These receptors came from a human donor in good health.

This chain connects TRBV19 to TRBJ2-1, with 9 bases fitting TRBD1. The CDR3 has 14 residues. Trimming cost V 9 bases and J 8 bases; bases outside gene matches: 11. Germline V gene sequence: CDR1 LNHDA, CDR2 SQIVND (reference sequence). CDR3 sequence reads: CASQRGTGYDEQFF. The DNA for the CDR3 is TGTGCCAGCCAAAGGGGGACAGGGTACGATGAGCAGTTCTTC. Looking up the rest from reference TRBV19 and TRBJ2-1 gives the full variable domain: DGGITQSPKYLFRKEGQNVTLSCEQNLNHDAMYWYRQDPGQGLRLIYYSQIVNDFQKGDIAEGYSVSREKKESFPLTVTSAQKNPTAFYLCASQRGTGYDEQFFGPGTRLTVL.

The sample holds a few counts of this clone. This rearrangement joins TRBV7-9 to TRBJ2-6, with TRBD2 as a possible D gene (7 bases). The germline V and J ends were trimmed by 5 bases and 4 bases, with 15 bases remaining between them. The CDR3 spans 16 residues. Germline V gene lookup returns CDR1 SEHNR and CDR2 FQNEAQ (reference sequence). The CDR3, as DNA: TGTGCCAGCAGCCAAGGGGGGGTATTGGGGGCCAACGTCCTGACTTTC. This codes for CASSQGGVLGANVLTF.

The chain links TRBV27 to TRBJ2-7; no definite D call. CDR1 is MNHEY and CDR2 is SMNVEV in the germline V gene (reference sequence). V lost 4 bases and J 2 bases, leaving 9 bases between the germline ends. The length of the CDR3 is 13 residues. DNA for the CDR3: TGTGCCAGCAGTTCGCCTGGACCCTACGAGCAGTACTTC. Protein sequence: CASSSPGPYEQYF.

The chain carries TRBV5-1 and TRBJ1-4; the match to TRBD1 covers 8 bases. The CDR3 runs 14 residues. Germline lookup yields CDR1 SGHRS and CDR2 YFSETQ. J gave up 5 bases and V 4 bases, and 4 bases lay outside the gene matches. The CDR3 coding sequence is TGCGCCAGCAGCGGTGGACAGGGCAATGAAAAACTGTTTTTT. Translating it yields CASSGGQGNEKLFF.

The V call is TRBV5-4, the J call TRBJ2-7; 12 bases are shared with TRBD2. The CDR3 totals 17 residues. Germline V gives CDR1 SGHNT, CDR2 YYREEE (reference sequence). V was clipped by 2 bases and J by 0 bases; unmatched bases: 6. CDR3 protein: CASSFGTSGWDSYEQYF. The CDR3, as DNA: TGTGCCAGCAGCTTTGGGACTAGCGGGTGGGACTCCTACGAGCAGTACTTC.

In its sample, this clone was seen once. The chain joins TRBV7-3 to TRBJ1-1; unclear D gene. The CDR3 has 13 amino acids. The ends were cut back, 2 bases at V and 3 bases at J, with 7 bases in the middle. Germline values: CDR1 SGHTA, CDR2 FQGTGA. In nucleotides, the CDR3 is TGTGCCAGCAGCTTATCTCGCGACACTGAAGCTTTCTTT. Its protein product is CASSLSRDTEAFF. Looking up the rest from reference TRBV7-3 and TRBJ1-1 gives the full variable domain: GAGVSQTPSNKVTEKGKYVELRCDPISGHTALYWYRQSLGQGPEFLIYFQGTGAADDSGLPNDRFFAVRPEGSVSTLKIQRTERGDSAVYLCASSLSRDTEAFFGQGTRLTVV.

The chain carries TRBV21-1 and TRBJ2-3; TRBD2 is the table's D call, not checked against the DNA. TRBV21-1 has pseudogene status. This CDR3 spans 13 amino acids. CDR3 bases: TGTGCCAGCAGCAAGGAGCACACAGATACGCAGTATTTT. Its translation: CASSKEHTDTQYF.

V is TRBV2 and J is TRBJ2-2; weak D call: TRBD1 (6 bases). The germline V gene has CDR1 SNHLY and CDR2 FYNNEI. V was shortened by 7 bases and J by 3 bases, with 9 bases between the two germline ends. The CDR3 length is 13 residues. CDR3 protein: CASTTGYTGELFF. CDR3 bases: TGTGCCAGCACCACAGGGTACACCGGGGAGCTGTTTTTT. Filled out from reference TRBV2 and TRBJ2-2, the complete variable domain reads EPEVTQTPSHQVTQMGQEVILRCVPISNHLYFYWYRQILGQKVEFLVSFYNNEISEKSEIFDDQFSVERPDGSNFTLKIRSTKLEDSAMYFCASTTGYTGELFFGEGSRLTVL.

The table lists this clone with a few counts. This chain joins TRBV5-1 and TRBJ2-7; 13 nucleotides line up with TRBD2. V lost 3 bases, J lost 4 bases, and 1 base stayed unmatched. Germline assignment: CDR1 SGHRS and CDR2 YFSETQ. The CDR3 is 14 amino acids. In DNA, the CDR3 is TGCGCCAGCAGCTGGACTAGCGGGAGTTACGAGCAGTACTTC. Amino acids: CASSWTSGSYEQYF.

The rearrangement links TRBV2 to TRBJ1-3; unclear D gene. The V gene lost 5 bases and the J gene lost 1 base, with 9 bases spanning the gap. This CDR3 has 14 residues. Germline-derived CDR1 and CDR2 are SNHLY and FYNNEI. The CDR3: CASSQDVSGNTIYF. DNA of the CDR3: TGTGCCAGCAGTCAAGATGTATCTGGAAACACCATATATTTT.

This chain connects TRBV30 to TRBJ1-1; 8 bases fit TRBD1. CDR1 and CDR2 (germline): GTSNPN, SVGIG (reference sequence). Germline trimming cut 2 bases from V and 4 bases from J; bases unmatched to any gene: 15. This CDR3 region has 17 residues. The CDR3: CAWSLKPGQGSATEAFF. The CDR3 DNA reads TGTGCCTGGAGTCTAAAACCTGGACAGGGTTCGGCCACTGAAGCTTTCTTT. Supplemented by reference TRBV30 and TRBJ1-1, the full variable domain reads SQTIHQWPATLVQPVGSPLSLECTVEGTSNPNLYWYRQAAGRGLQLLFYSVGIGQISSEVPQNLSASRPQDRQFILSSKKLLLSDSGFYLCAWSLKPGQGSATEAFFGQGTRLTVV.

The rearrangement joins TRBV7-9 to TRBJ2-1; a possible D gene is TRBD2 (6 bases). Per germline, CDR1 SEHNR and CDR2 FQNEAQ (reference sequence). The CDR3 extends over 13 amino acids. V was clipped by 9 bases and J by 6 bases, with 15 bases between them. For the CDR3, the DNA is TGTGCCAGTTCCGGGACTGCCCCCAATGAGCAGTTCTTC. Its protein is CASSGTAPNEQFF.

In this sample, this clone turned up a few times. J is TRBJ2-7 and V is TRBV4-2; tentatively, D is TRBD1 (5 bases). V was shortened by 1 base and J by 2 bases, with 9 bases between the two germline ends. This CDR3 has 14 amino acids. The germline CDR1 and CDR2 sequences are LGHNA and YNFKEQ. For the CDR3, the DNA is TGTGCCAGCAGCCAAGGCGACAGCGCCTACGAGCAGTACTTC. Amino acid sequence: CASSQGDSAYEQYF.

The CDR3 nucleotides read TGTGCCAGCAGTTTCGAATGCTATAGCAATCAGCCCCAGCATTTT. It codes for CASSFECYSNQPQHF. V gene TRBV27 combines with J gene TRBJ1-5; unclear D gene. V was cut by 3 bases and J by 0 bases, with 9 bases left in between. The germline gives CDR1 MNHEY, CDR2 SMNVEV (reference sequence). This CDR3 region has 15 residues.

The chain recombines TRBV10-3 with TRBJ2-1; 16 bases map to TRBD2. V was clipped by 6 bases and J by 9 bases; unmatched bases: 8. Germline V gene data show CDR1 as ENHRY and CDR2 as SYGVKD. The CDR3 spans 16 residues. The CDR3 coding sequence is TGTGCCATCAGGGGTCCGGGACTAGCGGGAGGGGGTGAGCAGTTCTTC. It translates to CAIRGPGLAGGGEQFF.

CDR3 nucleotides: TGTGCCAGTAAAGGGGGGAACACTGAAGCTTTCTTT. Its protein is CASKGGNTEAFF. The V gene is TRBV19, the J gene TRBJ1-1; a weak D match, TRBD1 (6 bases). Trimming removed 7 bases from V and 1 base from J, with 7 bases in between. The CDR3 is 12 amino acids. CDR1 is LNHDA, CDR2 SQIVND, per germline (reference sequence). Full variable domain (missing parts from reference TRBV19 and TRBJ1-1): DGGITQSPKYLFRKEGQNVTLSCEQNLNHDAMYWYRQDPGQGLRLIYYSQIVNDFQKGDIAEGYSVSREKKESFPLTVTSAQKNPTAFYLCASKGGNTEAFFGQGTRLTVV.

V and J are TRBV15 and TRBJ1-1; 7 bases agree with TRBD1. The CDR3 totals 14 residues. Unmatched junction bases numbered 6, after V lost 2 bases and J lost 6 bases. The germline V gene encodes CDR1 LNHNV and CDR2 YYDKDF (reference sequence). The CDR3 nucleotides are TGTGCCACCAGCAGACAGGGGGTAGGGGCTGAAGCTTTCTTT. This encodes CATSRQGVGAEAFF.